This T cell receptor beta chain was obtained from a study of human T cells and chemical hapten exposure. Study information: Small pooled library volume differences chiefly drove per-sample TCR yield variation.

The germline CDR1 and CDR2 sequences are MNHEY and SMNVEV (reference sequence). Trimming took 2 bases from V and 6 from J; bases not matched to a gene: 10. This CDR3 comprises 16 residues. Study-wide results and limits: The number of TCRs over 1 in 1000 frequency stayed unchanged after DPC.

This clonotype appeared a few times. Antigen unknown. The authors' total RNA extraction used unfractionated whole blood. Library preparation tagged each individual cDNA molecule with a unique molecular identifier. In the authors' workflow: A per-sample median of about 100,000 TCRs was observed, with counts ranging from about 20,000 to 750,000. A single record per CDR3 protein comes from TCRdb applying MiXCR to the 5' RACE reads. The V and J calls shown here were made by TCRdb, not taken from the authors' results. Counted here are under 150,000 distinct CDR3 sequences, more than 15% occurring once; the ten biggest clones make up approximately 2.8%.

This clonotype was obtained from a human donor in good health. The chain employs TRBV27 and TRBJ2-4; 7 nucleotides agree with TRBD1. The CDR3 here is CASSLTLAAGGNIQYF. The DNA of the CDR3 is TGTGCCAGCAGTTTAACGTTGGCCGCAGGGGGAAACATTCAGTACTTC.